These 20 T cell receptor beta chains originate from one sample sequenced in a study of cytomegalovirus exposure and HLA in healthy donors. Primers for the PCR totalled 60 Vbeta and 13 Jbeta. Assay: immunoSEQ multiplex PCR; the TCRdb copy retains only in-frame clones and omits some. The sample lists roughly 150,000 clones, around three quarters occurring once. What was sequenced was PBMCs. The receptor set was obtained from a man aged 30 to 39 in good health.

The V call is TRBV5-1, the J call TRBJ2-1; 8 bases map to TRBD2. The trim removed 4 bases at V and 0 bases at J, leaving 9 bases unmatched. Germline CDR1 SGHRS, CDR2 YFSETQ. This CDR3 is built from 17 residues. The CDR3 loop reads CASSAGTSLSSYNEQFF. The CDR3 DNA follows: TGCGCCAGCAGCGCAGGGACTAGTTTAAGCTCCTACAATGAGCAGTTCTTC.

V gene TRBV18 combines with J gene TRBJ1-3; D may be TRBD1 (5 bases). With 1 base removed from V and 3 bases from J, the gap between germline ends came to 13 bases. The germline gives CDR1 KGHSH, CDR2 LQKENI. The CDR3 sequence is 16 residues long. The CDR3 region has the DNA TGTGCCAGCTCACCACGCGGGGGGGAATTTGGAAACACCATATATTTT. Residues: CASSPRGGEFGNTIYF.

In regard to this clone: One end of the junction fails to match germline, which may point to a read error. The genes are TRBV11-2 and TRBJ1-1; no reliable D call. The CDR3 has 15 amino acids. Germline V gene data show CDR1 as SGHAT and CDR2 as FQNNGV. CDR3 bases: TGTGCCGGCAGCTTAGTTCTGGGCACGAACACTGAAGCTTTCTTT. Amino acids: CAGSLVLGTNTEAFF.

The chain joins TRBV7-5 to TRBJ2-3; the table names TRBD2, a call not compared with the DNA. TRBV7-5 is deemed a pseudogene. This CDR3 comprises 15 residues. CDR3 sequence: CVRSLLAGVTDTQYF. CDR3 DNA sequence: TGTGTCAGAAGCTTGCTCGCGGGAGTCACAGATACGCAGTATTTT.

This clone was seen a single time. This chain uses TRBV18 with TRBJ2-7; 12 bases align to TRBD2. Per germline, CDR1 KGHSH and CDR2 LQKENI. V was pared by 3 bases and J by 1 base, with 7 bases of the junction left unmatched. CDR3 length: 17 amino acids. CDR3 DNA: TGTGCCAGCTCACCCAATATCGGACTAGCGGGATCCTACGAGCAGTACTTC. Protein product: CASSPNIGLAGSYEQYF.

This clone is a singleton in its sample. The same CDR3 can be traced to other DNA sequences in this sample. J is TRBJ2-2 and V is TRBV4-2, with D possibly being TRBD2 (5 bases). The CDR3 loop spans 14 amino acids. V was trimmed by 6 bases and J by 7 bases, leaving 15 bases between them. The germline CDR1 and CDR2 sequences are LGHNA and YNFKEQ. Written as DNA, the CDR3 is TGTGCCAGCAGAACAAATCTTCGGGGCGGGGAGCTGTTTTTT. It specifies CASRTNLRGGELFF.

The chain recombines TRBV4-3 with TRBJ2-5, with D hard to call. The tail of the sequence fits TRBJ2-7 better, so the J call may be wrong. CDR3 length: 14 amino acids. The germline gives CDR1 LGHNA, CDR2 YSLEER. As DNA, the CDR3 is TGCGCCAGCAGCCAAGTAGCTGCGACTGGCGAGCAGTACTTC. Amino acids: CASSQVAATGEQYF.

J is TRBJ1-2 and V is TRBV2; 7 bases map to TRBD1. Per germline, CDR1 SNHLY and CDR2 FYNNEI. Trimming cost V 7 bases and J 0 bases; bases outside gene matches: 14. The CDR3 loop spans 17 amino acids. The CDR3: CASTQTRGRTTNYGYTF. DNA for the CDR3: TGTGCCAGCACCCAAACGAGGGGGCGCACCACTAACTATGGCTACACCTTC.

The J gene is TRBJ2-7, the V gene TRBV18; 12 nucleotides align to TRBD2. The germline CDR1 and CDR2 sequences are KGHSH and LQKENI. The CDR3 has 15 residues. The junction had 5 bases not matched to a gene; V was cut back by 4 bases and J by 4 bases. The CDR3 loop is CASSLLAGGLYEQYF. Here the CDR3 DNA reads TGTGCCAGCTCACTGCTAGCGGGAGGGCTGTACGAGCAGTACTTC.

CDR3 region: CASSQAGGRGQRAEAFF. The CDR3 coding sequence is TGCGCCAGCAGCCAGGCCGGCGGCAGGGGGCAAAGGGCTGAAGCTTTCTTT. The gene calls are TRBV4-1 and TRBJ1-1; 8 positions match TRBD1. Germline values: CDR1 MGHRA, CDR2 YSYEKL. After removal of 3 bases from V and 6 bases from J, the junction contained 15 bases not matched to a gene. The CDR3 has 17 residues.

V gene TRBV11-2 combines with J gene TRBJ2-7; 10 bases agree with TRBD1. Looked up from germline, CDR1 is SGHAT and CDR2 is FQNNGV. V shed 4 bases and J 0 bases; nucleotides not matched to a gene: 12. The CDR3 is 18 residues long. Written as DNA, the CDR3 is TGTGCCAGCAGCTCACCGGGACAGGGGATGGACCCCTCCTACGAGCAGTACTTC. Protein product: CASSSPGQGMDPSYEQYF.

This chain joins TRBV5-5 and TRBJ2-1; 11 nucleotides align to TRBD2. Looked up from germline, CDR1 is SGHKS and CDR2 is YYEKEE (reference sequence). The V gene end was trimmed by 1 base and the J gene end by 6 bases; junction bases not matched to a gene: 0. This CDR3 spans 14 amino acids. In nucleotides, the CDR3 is TGTGCCAGCAGCTTGACTAGCGGGAGCAATGAGCAGTTCTTC. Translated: CASSLTSGSNEQFF.

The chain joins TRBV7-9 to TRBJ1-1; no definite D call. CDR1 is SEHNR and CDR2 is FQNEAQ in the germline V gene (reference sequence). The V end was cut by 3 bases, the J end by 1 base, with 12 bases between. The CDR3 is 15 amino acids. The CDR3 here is CASSFMEAGNTEAFF. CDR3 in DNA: TGTGCCAGCAGCTTTATGGAGGCGGGGAACACTGAAGCTTTCTTT. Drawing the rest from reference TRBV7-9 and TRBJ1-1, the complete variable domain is DTGVSQNPRHKITKRGQNVTFRCDPISEHNRLYWYRQTLGQGPEFLTYFQNEAQLEKSRLLSDRFSAERPKGSFSTLEIQRTEQGDSAMYLCASSFMEAGNTEAFFGQGTRLTVV.

The CDR3 DNA reads as TGTGCCAGCAGTGAAGGGCGGGTAGGGGAAAAACTGTTTTTT. Encoded protein: CASSEGRVGEKLFF. The V call is TRBV6-1, the J call TRBJ1-4, with D uncertain. The V gene's germline CDR1 is MNHNS and CDR2 SASEGT. Deletions cut 1 base from V and 8 bases from J, with 11 bases between. This CDR3 region has 14 residues.

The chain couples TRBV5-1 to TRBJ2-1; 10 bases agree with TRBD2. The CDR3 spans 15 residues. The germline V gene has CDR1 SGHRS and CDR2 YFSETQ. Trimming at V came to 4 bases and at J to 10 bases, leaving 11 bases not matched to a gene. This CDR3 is CASSPGTSAIREQFF. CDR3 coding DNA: TGCGCCAGCAGCCCCGGGACTAGCGCCATAAGGGAGCAGTTCTTC.

Here the CDR3 reads CASSQAGGPYGYTF. DNA for the CDR3: TGCGCCAGCAGCCAAGCTGGAGGGCCCTATGGCTACACCTTC. This chain uses TRBV4-1 with TRBJ1-2; D unresolved. Germline CDR1 reads MGHRA; CDR2 reads YSYEKL. The V and J ends lost 1 base and 4 bases respectively, with 10 bases between them. CDR3 length equals 14 residues.

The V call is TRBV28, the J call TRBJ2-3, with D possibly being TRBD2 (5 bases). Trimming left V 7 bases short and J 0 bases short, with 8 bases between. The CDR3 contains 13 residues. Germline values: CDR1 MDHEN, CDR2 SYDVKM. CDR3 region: CASNPGSTDTQYF. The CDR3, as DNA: TGTGCCAGCAATCCGGGAAGCACAGATACGCAGTATTTT.

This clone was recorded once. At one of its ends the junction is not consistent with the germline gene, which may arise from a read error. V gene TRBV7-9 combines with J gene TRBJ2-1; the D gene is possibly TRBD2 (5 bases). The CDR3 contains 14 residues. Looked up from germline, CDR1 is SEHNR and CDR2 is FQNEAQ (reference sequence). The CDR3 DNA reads TGTTCCAGCAGCAGCGGACCTCTGTACAATGAGCAGTTCTTC. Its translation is CSSSSGPLYNEQFF.

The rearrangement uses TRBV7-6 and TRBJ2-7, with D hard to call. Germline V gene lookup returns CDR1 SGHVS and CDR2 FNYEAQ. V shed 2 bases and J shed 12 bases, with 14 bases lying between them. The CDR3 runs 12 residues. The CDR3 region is CASSLQSTTWYF. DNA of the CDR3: TGTGCCAGCAGCTTACAATCCACAACGTGGTACTTC.

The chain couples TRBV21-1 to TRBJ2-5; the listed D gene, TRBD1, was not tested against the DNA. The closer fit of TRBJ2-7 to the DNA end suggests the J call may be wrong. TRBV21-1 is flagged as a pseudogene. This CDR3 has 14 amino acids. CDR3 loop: CASSKGGLAYEQYF. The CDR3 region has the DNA TGTGCCAGCAGCAAAGGGGGGCTTGCCTACGAGCAGTACTTC.